This note documents a single T cell receptor beta chain sequence. Methods used by the authors: From reference gene primer amplification, estimates of nucleated cell counts were derived. Assay used: immunoSEQ multiplex PCR; TCRdb lists only in-frame clones, some missing. D and trimming were read from the DNA, whereas the V and J calls and clone size are those reported in that table. The top ten clones hold 15% to 19% of a sample with 260,000 or so clones, 85% to 90% of them seen once. The data derive from a study of blood T cell repertoires in COVID-19. Whole-study context: Sites in the United States, Italy and Spain provided acute and convalescent COVID-19 samples. Sources were T cells, B-cell-depleted T cells, or PBMCs; the material itself was cDNA or gDNA.

The TCR originated in a young man who had recovered from COVID-19. Material: PBMCs or T cells enriched from blood (not recorded which).

In DNA, the CDR3 is TGTGCCAGCTCCCGGGGGGTAGGAACAGAGACCCAGTACTTC. Amino acid sequence: CASSRGVGTETQYF. This chain links TRBV5-4 with TRBJ2-5, with 7 bases fitting TRBD2. J was trimmed by 4 bases and V by 7 bases; bases with no gene match: 10. CDR3 size: 14 residues. Germline CDR1 and CDR2: SGHNT and YYREEE (reference sequence).